A single sample gave rise to the 21 T cell receptor beta chains below, sequenced in a study of T cell repertoires in cytomegalovirus infection. Antigen specificity for these receptors is unknown. TCRdb re-called the reads with MiXCR, one entry per CDR3 protein. The data hold 570,000 or so distinct CDR3 sequences, with 35% to 50% observed a single time. The sample here was cultured PBMCs, taken from culture after CMV antigen stimulation. These receptors all come from a human donor in good health (CMV status not recorded). Some clones in this sample may be carry-over from other donors' samples.

The rearrangement links TRBV12-3 or TRBV12-4 to TRBJ1-5; 9 bases fit TRBD1. The trim removed 8 bases at V and 3 bases at J, leaving 5 bases unmatched. The CDR3 covers 14 residues. CDR3 in DNA: TGTGCCAGCGTACAGGGGGCCTACAATCAGCCCCAGCATTTT. Translated: CASVQGAYNQPQHF.

The chain joins TRBV7-2 to TRBJ1-2; D possibly corresponds to TRBD1 (5 bases). This CDR3 comprises 14 residues. Germline-derived CDR1 and CDR2 are SGHTA and FQGNSA. Trimming stripped 1 base from V and 8 bases from J, with 14 bases between. CDR3 residues: CASSLGVGGFGYTF. CDR3 in DNA: TGTGCCAGCAGCTTAGGGGTTGGGGGGTTCGGCTACACCTTC.

The chain is built from TRBV7-4 and TRBJ2-5; no firm D call. The CDR3 is 14 residues long. Germline-derived CDR1 and CDR2 are SGHVT and SQSDAQ. V dropped 5 bases and J dropped 4 bases, with 14 bases sitting between them. The CDR3 nucleotides are TGTGCCAGCAGCCAGTCCCTCGCCAGAGAGACCCAGTACTTC. Protein sequence: CASSQSLARETQYF.

CDR3 protein: CATSSGGLDEQFF. The CDR3 nucleotides are TGTGCCACCAGCAGCGGGGGGTTAGATGAGCAGTTCTTC. This chain uses TRBV15 with TRBJ2-1, with 7 bases fitting TRBD2. Germline V gene sequence: CDR1 LNHNV, CDR2 YYDKDF (reference sequence). The CDR3 consists of 13 residues. V was pared by 3 bases and J by 8 bases, with 4 bases of the junction left unmatched.

The chain has TRBV15 and TRBJ1-1; D is undetermined. Trimming cost V 1 base and J 11 bases, with 8 bases left between them. The CDR3 contains 11 residues. Germline V lookup: CDR1 LNHNV, CDR2 YYDKDF (reference sequence). The CDR3 region is CATSRAREAFF. DNA for the CDR3: TGTGCCACCAGCAGAGCTCGGGAGGCTTTCTTT.

This clonotype was detected only a few times. CDR3 region: CASSQGRQGADTGELFF. The CDR3 DNA is TGTGCCAGCAGCCAAGGACGACAGGGGGCCGACACCGGGGAGCTGTTTTTT. V and J are TRBV7-9 and TRBJ2-2, with 10 positions matching TRBD1. Germline V gives CDR1 SEHNR, CDR2 FQNEAQ (reference sequence). Germline trimming cut 5 bases from V and 3 bases from J; bases unmatched to any gene: 9. The CDR3 has 17 residues.

This clonotype has more than one count but fewer than ten. The V gene is TRBV5-6, the J gene TRBJ1-1; D possibly corresponds to TRBD1 (5 bases). Germline assignment: CDR1 SGHDT and CDR2 YYEEEE. Trimming removed 3 bases at V and 6 bases at J, with 12 bases between. This CDR3 has 13 amino acids. The CDR3 coding sequence is TGTGCCAGCAGCTCAAAACCAGGGCCTGAAGCTTTCTTT. Protein: CASSSKPGPEAFF.

J is TRBJ1-6 and V is TRBV28; unclear D gene. Trimming took off 7 bases at V and 10 bases at J, with 20 bases between the two ends. This CDR3 is 15 amino acids long. In germline, CDR1 is MDHEN, CDR2 SYDVKM. The CDR3 here is CASTLAGRDESPLHF. DNA of the CDR3: TGTGCCAGCACTCTCGCAGGACGTGATGAGTCACCCCTCCACTTT.

The table lists this clonotype with a few counts. The CDR3 sequence is CASPKVPVTLKNTGELFF. The CDR3 DNA reads TGTGCCAGCCCCAAAGTGCCTGTAACCTTGAAGAACACCGGGGAGCTGTTTTTT. The rearrangement links TRBV6-2 or TRBV6-3 to TRBJ2-2; no clear D gene. CDR1 is MNHEY and CDR2 is SVGEGT in the germline V gene. The CDR3 is made up of 18 amino acids. V was clipped by 8 bases and J by 1 base, with 23 bases between them.

The chain uses TRBV11-1 and TRBJ2-7; tentatively, D is TRBD1 or TRBD2 (5 bases each). This CDR3 has 12 residues. The germline V and J ends were trimmed by 2 bases and 7 bases, with 9 bases remaining between them. Germline values: CDR1 SGHAT, CDR2 FQDESV (reference sequence). The CDR3 loop reads CASSLNRREQYF. In DNA, the CDR3 is TGTGCCAGCAGCTTAAACAGGAGGGAGCAGTACTTC.

The table lists this clonotype with a few counts. The V gene is TRBV27, the J gene TRBJ2-1, with TRBD1 matching 10 bases. This CDR3 comprises 15 residues. Germline V gives CDR1 MNHEY, CDR2 SMNVEV (reference sequence). V was clipped by 3 bases and J by 6 bases; unmatched bases: 5. The DNA of the CDR3 is TGTGCCAGCAGTTTCGACAGGGGGCGCGGCAATGAGCAGTTCTTC. This encodes CASSFDRGRGNEQFF.

The J gene is TRBJ1-1, the V gene TRBV2, with 8 bases aligning to TRBD1. Germline lookup yields CDR1 SNHLY and CDR2 FYNNEI. There are 16 residues in the CDR3. Trimming cost V 1 base and J 1 base; bases outside gene matches: 5. The CDR3 DNA follows: TGTGCCAGCAGTGAAGAAAGGACAGGGAAGAACACTGAAGCTTTCTTT. Translating it yields CASSEERTGKNTEAFF.

The V gene is TRBV7-2, the J gene TRBJ1-2; D uncertain. The ends were cut back, 5 bases at V and 5 bases at J, with 12 bases in the middle. CDR1 and CDR2 from the germline V gene are SGHTA and FQGNSA. This CDR3 spans 13 amino acids. CDR3 protein: CASSQRALYGYTF. DNA of the CDR3: TGTGCCAGCAGCCAACGGGCCCTATATGGCTACACCTTC.

This clonotype was seen many times. V and J are TRBV11-2 and TRBJ2-1; the match to TRBD2 covers 14 bases. V trimming: 4 bases; J trimming: 4 bases; junction bases outside the gene matches: 6. Germline V CDR1 and CDR2: SGHAT, FQNNGV. CDR3 length: 17 residues. In nucleotides, the CDR3 is TGTGCCAGCAGCTCTGGGCGGACTAGCGGGAGGTACAATGAGCAGTTCTTC. Translated, it gives CASSSGRTSGRYNEQFF.

The V gene is TRBV6-1, the J gene TRBJ1-3, with D maybe TRBD1 (5 bases). The CDR3 loop spans 16 amino acids. Germline loops: CDR1 MNHNS, CDR2 SASEGT. Trimming took off 5 bases at V and 0 bases at J, with 14 bases between the two ends. The CDR3 region is CASSSGRDHSGNTIYF. The CDR3 nucleotides read TGTGCCAGCAGTTCTGGACGGGACCACTCTGGAAACACCATATATTTT.

The chain combines TRBV5-4 with TRBJ2-1, with 9 bases that match TRBD2. After removal of 0 bases from V and 4 bases from J, the junction contained 8 bases not matched to a gene. This CDR3 is 17 amino acids long. Germline loops: CDR1 SGHNT, CDR2 YYREEE (reference sequence). The CDR3 bases are TGTGCCAGCAGCTTGGGAGCGCGGGGGGGCCGATACAATGAGCAGTTCTTC. Residues: CASSLGARGGRYNEQFF.

This chain joins TRBV2 and TRBJ1-2; possible D gene TRBD1, 6 bases. Germline loops: CDR1 SNHLY, CDR2 FYNNEI. CDR3 size: 14 residues. With 6 bases removed from V and 5 bases from J, the gap between germline ends came to 16 bases. The CDR3: CASSLDRSMYGYTF. The CDR3 bases are TGTGCCAGCAGCCTAGACAGGAGCATGTATGGCTACACCTTC.

This clonotype was seen a handful of times. This chain connects TRBV5-6 to TRBJ2-1; 7 bases agree with TRBD1. CDR1 is SGHDT and CDR2 is YYEEEE in the germline V gene. The V gene end was trimmed by 0 bases and the J gene end by 1 base; junction bases not matched to a gene: 10. This CDR3 comprises 18 residues. The CDR3 nucleotides read TGTGCCAGCAGCTTGGGTAGGGGGCTAATGAGATCCTACAATGAGCAGTTCTTC. Translation: CASSLGRGLMRSYNEQFF.

In its sample, this clonotype was seen a few times. CDR3 amino acids: CASSLMLGLAGQETQYF. Here the CDR3 DNA reads TGTGCCAGCAGTTTAATGTTGGGACTAGCGGGCCAAGAGACCCAGTACTTC. The gene calls are TRBV12-3 or TRBV12-4 and TRBJ2-5; 12 positions match TRBD2. There are 17 residues in the CDR3. With V trimmed by 2 bases and J by 1 base, 5 bases remained unmatched.

The chain combines TRBV12-3 or TRBV12-4 with TRBJ1-1; D might be TRBD1 (5 bases). Trimming removed 5 bases at V and 5 bases at J, with 9 bases between. CDR3 length: 12 residues. In DNA, the CDR3 is TGTGCCAGCAGTGGCAGGGTGACTGAAGCTTTCTTT. Translating it yields CASSGRVTEAFF.

As for this clonotype: At one of its ends the junction is not consistent with the germline gene, which may arise from a read error. This chain links TRBV12-3 or TRBV12-4 with TRBJ1-5; no clear D. The CDR3 length is 16 residues. CDR3 bases: TGTGCCAGCAGTTTATGGGGAGATTTTAGCAATCAGCCCCGGCATTTT. Translation gives CASSLWGDFSNQPRHF.